Presented here are 3 T cell receptor beta chains from one specimen sequenced in a study of early T cells in non-severe SARS-CoV-2 infection. A single record per CDR3 protein comes from TCRdb applying MiXCR to the 5' RACE reads. The sample records more than 80,000 distinct CDR3 sequences, about 11% being singletons. Source material: whole blood. The source is an adult who was a healthcare worker with PCR-confirmed SARS-CoV-2 infection or an uninfected control (not recorded which).

This clonotype has more than one count but fewer than ten. The rearrangement links TRBV9 to TRBJ2-1; 11 nucleotides match TRBD2. CDR3 length: 15 residues. Germline loops: CDR1 SGDLS, CDR2 YYNGEE. V lost 0 bases to trimming and J lost 5 bases; unmatched junction nucleotides: 1. CDR3 sequence: CASSVGTSGHNEQFF. CDR3 nucleotides: TGTGCCAGCAGCGTAGGGACTAGCGGGCACAATGAGCAGTTCTTC.

Note on this clonotype: The junction departs from germline at one end; a sequencing error may be responsible. The DNA for the CDR3 is TGTGCCAGTGAACCTCTTGGGTTCTTC. It codes for CASEPLGFF. The rearrangement uses TRBV27 and TRBJ1-2; D ambiguous. Germline CDR1 MNHEY, CDR2 SMNVEV (reference sequence). This CDR3 has 9 residues.

The rearrangement uses TRBV5-5 and TRBJ1-4, with D possibly being TRBD1 (6 bases). There are 16 residues in the CDR3. CDR1 SGHKS and CDR2 YYEKEE come from the germline V gene (reference sequence). V lost 0 bases, J lost 3 bases, and 12 bases lay in between. CDR3 coding DNA: TGTGCCAGCAGCTTGGATCAGGGGCGAGCTAATGAAAAACTGTTTTTT. Translation gives CASSLDQGRANEKLFF.